Presented here are 18 T cell receptor beta chains from one specimen sequenced in a study of T-cell memory formation after mild COVID-19 (dated by TCRdb to 2020 to 2023). Library construction relied on 5' RACE. The run used an Illumina NovaSeq 6000. TCRdb ran its own pipeline on the public reads, namely fastp trimming at Q25 and MiXCR clone calling, and kept in-frame beta chains. Every CDR3 protein is listed once, alongside the most common genes and DNA of its rows. Counted in this sample were roughly 150,000 distinct CDR3 sequences; 10% to 15% of them appeared once. 2.5% to 4% of the sample goes to the ten largest clones. Sequences were obtained from PBMCs or a T cell subset sorted from them (not recorded which). These receptors were collected from a man between 18 and 29 years old who had mild COVID-19 (a few samples of this study predate the infection). The sample titles of this study are shuffled in the database, so cell type and time point are left out; the donor was told from shared clones.

This clonotype occurred a few times. The chain combines TRBV7-6 with TRBJ2-5, with D maybe TRBD2 (6 bases). Per germline, CDR1 SGHVS and CDR2 FNYEAQ. With 5 bases removed from V and 4 bases from J, the gap between germline ends came to 14 bases. The CDR3 loop spans 14 amino acids. The CDR3 protein is CASSVGGGIETQYF. CDR3 DNA: TGTGCCAGCAGCGTCGGGGGAGGAATAGAGACCCAGTACTTC.

This clonotype was counted a few times. The chain is built from TRBV5-1 and TRBJ1-2; no firm D call. Germline loops: CDR1 SGHRS, CDR2 YFSETQ. The CDR3 contains 14 residues. V lost 0 bases and J 2 bases, leaving 8 bases between the germline ends. The chain's CDR3 is CASSLVGQNYGYTF. CDR3 DNA sequence: TGCGCCAGCAGCTTGGTAGGTCAGAACTATGGCTACACCTTC. Based on the CDR3 plus reference TRBV5-1 and TRBJ1-2, the full variable domain is KAGVTQTPRYLIKTRGQQVTLSCSPISGHRSVSWYQQTPGQGLQFLFEYFSETQRNKGNFPGRFSGRQFSNSRSEMNVSTLELGDSALYLCASSLVGQNYGYTFGSGTRLTVV.

This clonotype was observed a single time. The chain joins TRBV6-2 or TRBV6-3 to TRBJ1-4; D remains ambiguous. Trimming took off 7 bases at V and 6 bases at J, with 12 bases between the two ends. The CDR3 runs to 13 residues. CDR1 and CDR2 (germline): MNHEY, SVGEGT. Here the CDR3 reads CASTLDGYEKLFF. Written as DNA, the CDR3 is TGTGCCAGCACCCTGGACGGGTATGAAAAACTGTTTTTT.

In its sample, this clonotype was seen a few times. The chain joins TRBV5-1 to TRBJ2-3; the match to TRBD1 covers 9 bases. From germline, CDR1 is SGHRS and CDR2 YFSETQ. The CDR3 contains 16 residues. Trimming removed 1 base from V and 5 bases from J; junction bases left unmatched: 8. CDR3 protein: CASSLRRDRAGDTQYF. DNA of the CDR3: TGCGCCAGCAGCTTGCGACGGGACAGGGCCGGAGATACGCAGTATTTT. Drawing the rest from reference TRBV5-1 and TRBJ2-3, the complete variable domain is KAGVTQTPRYLIKTRGQQVTLSCSPISGHRSVSWYQQTPGQGLQFLFEYFSETQRNKGNFPGRFSGRQFSNSRSEMNVSTLELGDSALYLCASSLRRDRAGDTQYFGPGTRLTVL.

The chain carries TRBV12-5 and TRBJ1-6, with D possibly being TRBD1 (5 bases). V was trimmed by 4 bases and J by 6 bases, leaving 13 bases between them. The CDR3 runs 15 residues. Germline V gives CDR1 LGHNT, CDR2 FRNRAP. The CDR3 loop is CASGSLGGSNSPLHF. CDR3 sequence (DNA): TGTGCTAGTGGTTCTCTCGGGGGAAGTAATTCACCCCTCCACTTT.

This clonotype has only a few counts. V and J are TRBV14 and TRBJ2-3; D call uncertain. The germline gives CDR1 SGHDN, CDR2 FVKESK. The V gene lost 0 bases and the J gene lost 6 bases, with 4 bases spanning the gap. The CDR3 runs 12 residues. The DNA for the CDR3 is TGTGCCAGCAGCCAAGAATGGGATACGCAGTATTTT. It codes for CASSQEWDTQYF.

This clonotype was observed a handful of times. V is TRBV28 and J is TRBJ1-4; a possible D gene is TRBD1 (5 bases). V was trimmed by 7 bases and J by 4 bases, leaving 13 bases between them. Germline assignment: CDR1 MDHEN and CDR2 SYDVKM. This CDR3 has 14 amino acids. The CDR3 spells CASTLDKLNEKLFF. The CDR3 DNA sequence: TGTGCCAGCACCCTGGACAAACTTAATGAAAAACTGTTTTTT.

The V call is TRBV7-2, the J call TRBJ1-6; D remains unclear. This CDR3 contains 18 residues. Per germline, CDR1 SGHTA and CDR2 FQGNSA. The V and J ends lost 2 bases and 3 bases respectively, with 17 bases between them. The CDR3 region has the DNA TGTGCCAGCAGCTTAAGGCTGCTGAATTCCCACTATAATTCACCCCTCCACTTT. It yields the protein CASSLRLLNSHYNSPLHF.

The chain combines TRBV14 with TRBJ2-1, with D perhaps assigned TRBD1 or TRBD2 (5 bases each). Between the trimmed V and J ends, which lost 1 base and 9 bases, there was a span of 10 bases. The CDR3 extends over 13 amino acids. Germline loops: CDR1 SGHDN, CDR2 FVKESK. CDR3 sequence: CASSQGDVREQFF. The CDR3 DNA is TGTGCCAGCAGCCAAGGGGACGTACGTGAGCAGTTCTTC.

V gene TRBV4-2 combines with J gene TRBJ2-3; 9 positions agree with TRBD2. Germline loops: CDR1 LGHNA, CDR2 YNFKEQ. The CDR3 loop spans 16 amino acids. V was clipped by 1 base and J by 5 bases; unmatched bases: 7. CDR3 nucleotides: TGTGCCAGCAGCCAAGGGTCCTATAGCGGGGGAGATACGCAGTATTTT. Translating it yields CASSQGSYSGGDTQYF.

V and J are TRBV4-3 and TRBJ1-2; D is ambiguous. The V and J ends lost 3 bases and 8 bases respectively, with 13 bases between them. The CDR3 is 13 residues long. Germline V gives CDR1 LGHNA, CDR2 YSLEER. CDR3 residues: CASSQKPAGGYTF. DNA for the CDR3: TGCGCCAGCAGCCAGAAGCCCGCCGGGGGCTACACCTTC.

This clonotype appeared a few times. V gene TRBV2 combines with J gene TRBJ2-2, with D unresolved. CDR1 is SNHLY and CDR2 is FYNNEI in the germline V gene. The CDR3 runs 13 residues. The V gene lost 6 bases and the J gene lost 2 bases, with 7 bases spanning the gap. CDR3 DNA sequence: TGTGCCAGCAGGCAGGTTAACACCGGGGAGCTGTTTTTT. Protein sequence: CASRQVNTGELFF. Filled out from reference TRBV2 and TRBJ2-2, the complete variable domain reads EPEVTQTPSHQVTQMGQEVILRCVPISNHLYFYWYRQILGQKVEFLVSFYNNEISEKSEIFDDQFSVERPDGSNFTLKIRSTKLEDSAMYFCASRQVNTGELFFGEGSRLTVL.

The V call is TRBV5-1, the J call TRBJ2-5, with 11 bases aligning to TRBD1. The CDR3 spans 15 residues. Germline V gene data show CDR1 as SGHRS and CDR2 as YFSETQ. V was clipped by 4 bases and J by 5 bases; unmatched bases: 7. CDR3 nucleotides: TGCGCCAGCAGCATCCGGGACAGGGGGATGGAGACCCAGTACTTC. Translated, it gives CASSIRDRGMETQYF.

This chain links TRBV5-4 with TRBJ1-4, with D possibly being TRBD1 (5 bases). V lost 5 bases and J lost 10, with 18 bases in between. This CDR3 is 14 amino acids long. The germline V gene has CDR1 SGHNT and CDR2 YYREEE (reference sequence). CDR3 sequence (DNA): TGTGCCAGCAGTTGGGACGGCCTTGCAGGAAAACTGTTTTTT. Translating gives CASSWDGLAGKLFF. Combining the CDR3 with reference TRBV5-4 and TRBJ1-4 gives the whole variable domain ETGVTQSPTHLIKTRGQQVTLRCSSQSGHNTVSWYQQALGQGPQFIFQYYREEENGRGNFPPRFSGLQFPNYSSELNVNALELDDSALYLCASSWDGLAGKLFFGSGTQLSVL.

This sequence joins TRBV6-2 or TRBV6-3 and TRBJ1-5, with 9 positions matching TRBD1. The J segment lost 11 bases and the V segment lost 5 bases, leaving 13 bases of the junction unmatched. The V gene's germline CDR1 is MNHEY and CDR2 SVGEGT. CDR3 length: 15 amino acids. In DNA form, the CDR3 reads TGTGCCAGCAGTCCCGGGACAGGGTCATATGAGGCCCAGCATTTT. Translation: CASSPGTGSYEAQHF.

The chain employs TRBV30 and TRBJ1-5, with 9 nucleotides matching TRBD1. The junction had 1 base not matched to a gene; V was cut back by 3 bases and J by 1 base. The germline CDR1 and CDR2 sequences are GTSNPN and SVGIG (reference sequence). The CDR3 consists of 14 residues. The CDR3 loop is CAWRGQGSNQPQHF. Here the CDR3 DNA reads TGTGCCTGGAGGGGACAGGGAAGCAATCAGCCCCAGCATTTT.

This clonotype was observed a few times. The V and J genes are TRBV19 and TRBJ1-6, with D possibly TRBD1 on 5 matching bases. The CDR3 runs to 14 residues. The V end was cut by 10 bases, the J end by 9 bases, with 19 bases between. The V gene's germline CDR1 is LNHDA and CDR2 SQIVND (reference sequence). The CDR3 here is CATKGGQGASPLHF. CDR3 nucleotides: TGTGCCACTAAGGGTGGCCAGGGTGCTTCACCCCTCCACTTT.

V gene TRBV12-3 or TRBV12-4 combines with J gene TRBJ1-5; D remains ambiguous. The CDR3 extends over 14 amino acids. V lost 6 bases to trimming and J lost 0 bases, with 9 bases between them. CDR3: CASRSQNSNQPQHF. The CDR3 region has the DNA TGTGCCAGCAGATCGCAAAATAGCAATCAGCCCCAGCATTTT.